This T cell receptor (beta chain) was retrieved from a study of CD8+CD57+ T cells in acquired aplastic anemia. Study as a whole: Sorted CD4+ and CD8+ cells yielded 2.5 to 3.5 ug of DNA on average. Whole-study results and caveats: Patients shared some 29 CD8+ CDR3 sequences with controls. A significant difference in CD8+ Simpson's diversity between patients and controls was not found.

With respect to this clonotype: No antigen is known for it. One end of the junction is discordant with germline, which a read error may explain.

Patients selected for sequencing had displayed CD8+CD57+ cell expansion by flow cytometry. No therapy was given to patients before blood sampling. The CDR3 totals 13 residues. Germline CDR1 reads SEHNR; CDR2 reads FQNEAQ (reference sequence). The use of genomic DNA as template underpinned the TCR beta VDJ and CDR3 profiling. TCRdb called the reads again in MiXCR, with one record for every CDR3 protein. The data show about 290,000 distinct CDR3 sequences, about 50% seen once. The chain recombines TRBV7-9 with TRBJ2-7; weak D call: TRBD1 (5 bases). The receptor's source is a human donor with aplastic anemia. Source material: sorted CD4+, CD8+, or CD8+CD57+ T cells (not recorded which) from PBMCs. CDR3 DNA: TGTGTCAGCAGCTTAGGGGTAGGTGGCGAGCAGTACTTC. As protein: CVSSLGVGGEQYF. Variable domain in full (rest from reference TRBV7-9 and TRBJ2-7): DTGVSQNPRHKITKRGQNVTFRCDPISEHNRLYWYRQTLGQGPEFLTYFQNEAQLEKSRLLSDRFSAERPKGSFSTLEIQRTEQGDSAMYLCVSSLGVGGEQYFGPGTRLTVT.